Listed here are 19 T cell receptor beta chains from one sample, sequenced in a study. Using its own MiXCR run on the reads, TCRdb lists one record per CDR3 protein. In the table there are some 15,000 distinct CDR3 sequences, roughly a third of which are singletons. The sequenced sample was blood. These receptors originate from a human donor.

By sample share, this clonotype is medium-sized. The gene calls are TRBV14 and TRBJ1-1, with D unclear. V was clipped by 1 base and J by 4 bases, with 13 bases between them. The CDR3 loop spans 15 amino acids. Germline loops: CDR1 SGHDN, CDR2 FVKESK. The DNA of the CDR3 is TGTGCCAGCAGCCAAGCCCCTAGGGTTGGCACTGAAGCTTTCTTT. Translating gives CASSQAPRVGTEAFF.

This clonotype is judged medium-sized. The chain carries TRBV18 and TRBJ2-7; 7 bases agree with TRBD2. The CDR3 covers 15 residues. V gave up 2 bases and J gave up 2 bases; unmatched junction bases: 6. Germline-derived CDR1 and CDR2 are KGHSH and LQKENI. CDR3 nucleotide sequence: TGTGCCAGCTCACCATCAGCGGGACGCGCCTACGAGCAGTACTTC. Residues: CASSPSAGRAYEQYF.

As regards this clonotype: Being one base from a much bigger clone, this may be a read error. In DNA form, the CDR3 reads TGCAGTGCTAGATCGGCGGGAGGCCTCAATGAGCAGTTCTTC. It codes for CSARSAGGLNEQFF. The chain recombines TRBV20-1 with TRBJ2-1; TRBD2 aligns across 8 bases. This CDR3 region has 14 residues. Germline trimming cut 2 bases from V and 6 bases from J; bases unmatched to any gene: 6. Germline V lookup: CDR1 DFQATT, CDR2 SNEGSKA (reference sequence).

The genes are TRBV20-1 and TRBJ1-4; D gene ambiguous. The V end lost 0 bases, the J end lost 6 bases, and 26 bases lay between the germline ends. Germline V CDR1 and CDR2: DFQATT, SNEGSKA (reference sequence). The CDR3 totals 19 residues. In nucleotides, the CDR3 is TGCAGTGCTAGAGATCGTCTAGCGGGCCTCACCGGGGAAGATGAAAAACTGTTTTTT. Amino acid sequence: CSARDRLAGLTGEDEKLFF.

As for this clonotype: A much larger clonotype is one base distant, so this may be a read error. In nucleotides, the CDR3 is TGTGCCAGCAGCCAAGTCCCGGGCCCTGAGCAGTTCTTC. Translated, it gives CASSQVPGPEQFF. The chain uses TRBV14 and TRBJ2-1, with D unclear. V lost 1 base and J lost 9, with 10 bases in between. The CDR3 is 13 amino acids. CDR1 SGHDN and CDR2 FVKESK come from the germline V gene. Looking up the rest from reference TRBV14 and TRBJ2-1 gives the full variable domain: EAGVTQFPSHSVIEKGQTVTLRCDPISGHDNLYWYRRVMGKEIKFLLHFVKESKQDESGMPNNRFLAERTGGTYSTLKVQPAELEDSGVYFCASSQVPGPEQFFGPGTRLTVL.

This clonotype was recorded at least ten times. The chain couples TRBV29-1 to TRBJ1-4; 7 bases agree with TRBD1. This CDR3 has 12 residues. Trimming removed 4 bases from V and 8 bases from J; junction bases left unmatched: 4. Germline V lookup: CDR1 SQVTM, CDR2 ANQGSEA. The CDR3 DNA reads TGCAGCGTTGGACAGGGTGGGGAAAAACTGTTTTTT. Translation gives CSVGQGGEKLFF. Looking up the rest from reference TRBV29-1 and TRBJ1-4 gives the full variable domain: SAVISQKPSRDICQRGTSLTIQCQVDSQVTMMFWYRQQPGQSLTLIATANQGSEATYESGFVIDKFPISRPNLTFSTLTVSNMSPEDSSIYLCSVGQGGEKLFFGSGTQLSVL.

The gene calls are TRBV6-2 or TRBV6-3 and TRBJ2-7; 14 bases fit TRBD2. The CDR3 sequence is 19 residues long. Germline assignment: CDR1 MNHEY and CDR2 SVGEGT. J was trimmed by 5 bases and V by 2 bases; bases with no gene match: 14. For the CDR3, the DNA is TGTGCCAGCAGTTACCCTGGGACTAGCGGGAGTACCCCATTCGACGAGCAGTACTTC. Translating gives CASSYPGTSGSTPFDEQYF.

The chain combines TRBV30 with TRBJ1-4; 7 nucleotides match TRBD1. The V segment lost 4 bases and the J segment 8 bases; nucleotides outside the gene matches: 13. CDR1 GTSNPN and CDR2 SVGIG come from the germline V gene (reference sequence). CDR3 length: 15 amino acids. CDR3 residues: CAWTYPGTAGEKLFF. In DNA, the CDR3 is TGTGCCTGGACTTACCCCGGGACAGCCGGGGAAAAACTGTTTTTT. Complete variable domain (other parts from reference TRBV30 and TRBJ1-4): SQTIHQWPATLVQPVGSPLSLECTVEGTSNPNLYWYRQAAGRGLQLLFYSVGIGQISSEVPQNLSASRPQDRQFILSSKKLLLSDSGFYLCAWTYPGTAGEKLFFGSGTQLSVL.

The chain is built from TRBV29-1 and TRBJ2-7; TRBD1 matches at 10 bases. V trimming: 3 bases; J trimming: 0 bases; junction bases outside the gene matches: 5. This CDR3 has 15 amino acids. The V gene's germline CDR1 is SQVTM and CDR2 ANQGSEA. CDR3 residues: CSVDRTGGTSYEQYF. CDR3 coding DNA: TGCAGCGTTGATAGGACAGGGGGGACCTCCTACGAGCAGTACTTC.

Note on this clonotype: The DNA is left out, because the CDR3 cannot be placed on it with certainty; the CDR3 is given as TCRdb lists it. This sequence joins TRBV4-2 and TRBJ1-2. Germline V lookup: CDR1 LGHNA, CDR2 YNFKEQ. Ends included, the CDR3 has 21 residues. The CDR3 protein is CASSPGESGYGNTEAFFGYTF.

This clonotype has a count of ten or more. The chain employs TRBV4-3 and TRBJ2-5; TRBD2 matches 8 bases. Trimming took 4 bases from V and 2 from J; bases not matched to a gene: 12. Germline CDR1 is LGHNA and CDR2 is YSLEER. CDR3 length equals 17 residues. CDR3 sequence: CASSRNKLADLQETQYF. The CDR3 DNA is TGCGCCAGCAGCCGTAACAAACTAGCGGATCTGCAAGAGACCCAGTACTTC.

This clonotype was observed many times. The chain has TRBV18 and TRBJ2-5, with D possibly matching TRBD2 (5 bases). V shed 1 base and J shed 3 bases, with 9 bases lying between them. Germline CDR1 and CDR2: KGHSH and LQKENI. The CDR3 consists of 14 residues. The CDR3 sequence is CASSPRGPEETQYF. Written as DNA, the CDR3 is TGTGCCAGCTCACCACGAGGGCCGGAAGAGACCCAGTACTTC.

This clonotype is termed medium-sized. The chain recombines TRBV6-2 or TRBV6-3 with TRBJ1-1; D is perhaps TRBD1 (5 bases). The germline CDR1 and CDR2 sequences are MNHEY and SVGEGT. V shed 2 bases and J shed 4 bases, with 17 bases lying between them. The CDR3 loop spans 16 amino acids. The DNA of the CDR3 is TGTGCCAGCAGTTACGTTTTAGGACATACGGGCACTGAAGCTTTCTTT. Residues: CASSYVLGHTGTEAFF.

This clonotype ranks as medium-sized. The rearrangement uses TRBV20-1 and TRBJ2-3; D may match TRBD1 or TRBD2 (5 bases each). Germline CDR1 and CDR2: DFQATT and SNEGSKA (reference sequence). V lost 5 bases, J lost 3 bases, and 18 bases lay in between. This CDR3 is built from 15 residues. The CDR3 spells CSADPGPWETDTQYF. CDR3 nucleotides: TGCAGTGCTGATCCGGGACCCTGGGAGACAGATACGCAGTATTTT.

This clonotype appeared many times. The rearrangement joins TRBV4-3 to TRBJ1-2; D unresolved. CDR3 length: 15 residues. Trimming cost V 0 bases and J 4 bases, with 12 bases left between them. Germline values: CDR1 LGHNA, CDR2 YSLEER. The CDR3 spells CASSQDAQAFYGYTF. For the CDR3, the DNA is TGCGCCAGCAGCCAAGATGCGCAGGCATTCTATGGCTACACCTTC.

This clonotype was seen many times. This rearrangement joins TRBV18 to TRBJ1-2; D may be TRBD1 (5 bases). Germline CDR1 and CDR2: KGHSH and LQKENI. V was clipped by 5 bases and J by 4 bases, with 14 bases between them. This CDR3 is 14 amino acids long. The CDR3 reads CASSLEQEPYGYTF. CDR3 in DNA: TGTGCCAGCTCATTAGAACAGGAGCCCTATGGCTACACCTTC.

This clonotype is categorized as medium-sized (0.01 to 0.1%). CDR3 sequence (DNA): TGCGCCAGCAGCCAAGATCTGGGGCGCTTCGAGCAGTACTTC. It codes for CASSQDLGRFEQYF. The chain joins TRBV4-3 to TRBJ2-7, with TRBD1 as a possible D gene (5 bases). This CDR3 region has 14 residues. V was shortened by 0 bases and J by 6 bases, with 12 bases between the two germline ends. Germline values: CDR1 LGHNA, CDR2 YSLEER.

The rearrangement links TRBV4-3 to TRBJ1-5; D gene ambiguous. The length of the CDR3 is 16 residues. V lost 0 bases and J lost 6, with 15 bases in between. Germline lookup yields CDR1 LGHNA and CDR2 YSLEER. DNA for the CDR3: TGCGCCAGCAGCCAAGAATTACTGTCCTCTCCTCAGCCCCAGCATTTT. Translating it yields CASSQELLSSPQPQHF.

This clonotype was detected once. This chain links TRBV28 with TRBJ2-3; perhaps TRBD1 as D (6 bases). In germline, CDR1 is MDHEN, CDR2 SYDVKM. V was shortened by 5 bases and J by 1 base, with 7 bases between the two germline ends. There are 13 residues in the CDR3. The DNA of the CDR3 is TGTGCCAGCAGTCACAGGGGCACAGATACGCAGTATTTT. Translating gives CASSHRGTDTQYF.